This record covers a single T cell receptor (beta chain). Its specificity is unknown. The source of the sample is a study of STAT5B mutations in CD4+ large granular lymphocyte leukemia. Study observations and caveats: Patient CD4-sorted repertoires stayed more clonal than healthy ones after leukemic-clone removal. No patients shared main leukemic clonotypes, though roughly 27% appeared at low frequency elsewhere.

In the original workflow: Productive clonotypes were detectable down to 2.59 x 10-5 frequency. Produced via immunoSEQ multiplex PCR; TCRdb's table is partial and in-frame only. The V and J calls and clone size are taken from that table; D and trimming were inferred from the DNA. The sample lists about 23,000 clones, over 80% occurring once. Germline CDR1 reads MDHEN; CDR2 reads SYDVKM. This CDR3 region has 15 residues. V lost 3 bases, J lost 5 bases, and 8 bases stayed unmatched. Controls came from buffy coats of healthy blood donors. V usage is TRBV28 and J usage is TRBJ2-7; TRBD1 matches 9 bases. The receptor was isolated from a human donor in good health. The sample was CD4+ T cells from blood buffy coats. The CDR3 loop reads CASSFQRTGEDEQYF. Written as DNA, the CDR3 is TGTGCCAGCAGTTTTCAGAGGACAGGGGAGGACGAGCAGTACTTC.